This TCR beta chain was identified during a study of shared clonotypes between healthy human individuals. Study results and limitations: A limitation of the genetic and exposure-history diversity represented arose from few donors. Sampling involved blood alone; tissue repertoires likely differ.

Worth noting for this clone: The antigen is not known. The junction departs from germline at one end; a sequencing error may be responsible.

Germline assignment: CDR1 SGHTA and CDR2 FQGTGA. The CDR3 sequence is 18 residues long. The assay was carried out at the deep level. Clones were sequenced by immunoSEQ multiplex PCR, and TCRdb holds only the in-frame ones, with some missing. The sample yields hundreds of thousands of clones, around 78% seen once. Participating donors were healthy, HIV-negative adults free of recent acute infections or vaccinations. This chain uses TRBV7-3 with TRBJ1-4; D is possibly TRBD1 (6 bases). The sample taken for sequencing was PBMCs. The source of this sequence is a woman between 40 and 50 years old in good health. Some clones in this sample may be carry-over from other donors' samples. The CDR3 protein is CVSRATRTANATNEKLFF. The CDR3 coding sequence is TGTGTCAGCAGGGCCACCCGGACAGCAAATGCAACTAATGAAAAACTGTTTTTT. The full variable domain, with the rest looked up from reference TRBV7-3 and TRBJ1-4, is GAGVSQTPSNKVTEKGKYVELRCDPISGHTALYWYRQSLGQGPEFLIYFQGTGAADDSGLPNDRFFAVRPEGSVSTLKIQRTERGDSAVYLCVSRATRTANATNEKLFFGSGTQLSVL.